The 26 T cell receptor beta chains below were found in one sample sequenced in a study of cytomegalovirus exposure and HLA in healthy donors (dated 2017 in TCRdb). The library was obtained by the immunoSEQ multiplex PCR assay. The multiplex PCR relied on a mix of 60 forward primers for TCR Vbeta segments and 13 reverse primers for TCR Jbeta segments. Sourced from immuneACCESS, this table was stored by TCRdb with only in-frame sequences that have V and J called. A share of the clones is absent; for the studies checked, an unresolved V gene accounts for under half, and the remainder has no known explanation. Counted in this sample were about 120,000 clones; about 86% of them appeared once. The ten largest account for 2% to 2.5% of the sample. The sequencing sample was made of PBMCs. The receptors derive from a woman aged 40 to 50 in good health and CMV-seronegative.

This clone was counted a single time. The rearrangement uses TRBV15 and TRBJ2-1, with D possibly being TRBD1 (6 bases). In germline, CDR1 is LNHNV, CDR2 YYDKDF (reference sequence). CDR3 length: 14 residues. V was cut by 5 bases and J by 5 bases, with 13 bases left in between. The CDR3 DNA sequence: TGTGCCACCAGCCCAAACAGGGTTAACAATGAGCAGTTCTTC. This translates into CATSPNRVNNEQFF.

The V call is TRBV7-9, the J call TRBJ1-1; a possible D gene is TRBD1 (6 bases). Per germline, CDR1 SEHNR and CDR2 FQNEAQ (reference sequence). Deletions cut 4 bases from V and 7 bases from J, with 13 bases between. This CDR3 comprises 13 residues. CDR3 loop: CASSSTGRLEAFF. The DNA for the CDR3 is TGTGCCAGCAGCTCGACAGGACGACTTGAAGCTTTCTTT.

The chain has TRBV27 and TRBJ2-6, with TRBD1 matching over 8 bases. Germline CDR1 MNHEY, CDR2 SMNVEV (reference sequence). Trimming cost V 6 bases and J 0 bases; bases outside gene matches: 1. CDR3 length: 15 amino acids. The CDR3, as DNA: TGTGCCAGCAGAGGACAGGGCTCTGGGGCCAACGTCCTGACTTTC. This codes for CASRGQGSGANVLTF.

This chain connects TRBV11-2 to TRBJ2-1, with D unresolved. Trimming pared 6 bases from V and 4 bases from J, leaving 13 bases between. There are 14 residues in the CDR3. Germline CDR1 reads SGHAT; CDR2 reads FQNNGV. The CDR3 DNA sequence: TGTGCCAGCAGTGAACAGAACTCATACAATGAGCAGTTCTTC. Amino acids: CASSEQNSYNEQFF.

The chain recombines TRBV9 with TRBJ1-2; tentative D call: TRBD1 (6 bases). The CDR3 contains 15 residues. CDR1 and CDR2 (germline): SGDLS, YYNGEE. Trimming removed 6 bases at V and 4 bases at J, with 19 bases between. The CDR3: CASTGVGAGAYGYTF. As DNA, the CDR3 is TGTGCCAGCACCGGAGTGGGGGCAGGAGCCTATGGCTACACCTTC.

The chain is built from TRBV7-2 and TRBJ2-5; D is unresolved. CDR1 is SGHTA, CDR2 FQGNSA, per germline. This CDR3 spans 14 amino acids. The V gene lost 2 bases and the J gene lost 3 bases, with 10 bases spanning the gap. The DNA of the CDR3 is TGTGCCAGCAGCTTATATGGAACAGAAGAGACCCAGTACTTC. It translates to CASSLYGTEETQYF.

This chain uses TRBV5-1 with TRBJ2-7, with 9 bases fitting TRBD1. V trimming: 1 base; J trimming: 6 bases; junction bases outside the gene matches: 2. This CDR3 has 13 amino acids. The germline V gene has CDR1 SGHRS and CDR2 YFSETQ. As DNA, the CDR3 is TGCGCCAGCAGCTTGTCGGGACAGGGCGAGCAGTACTTC. Protein sequence: CASSLSGQGEQYF.

The rearrangement joins TRBV6-1 to TRBJ2-7; a weak D match, TRBD2 (6 bases). The CDR3 sequence is 13 residues long. Germline V lookup: CDR1 MNHNS, CDR2 SASEGT. The V end lost 5 bases, the J end lost 2 bases, and 10 bases lay between the germline ends. DNA of the CDR3: TGTGCCAGCAGTCGGGACTTTACCTACGAGCAGTACTTC. It encodes CASSRDFTYEQYF.

This clone came up once. The chain carries TRBV5-1 and TRBJ2-3, with D possibly TRBD2 on 7 matching bases. The V gene lost 1 base and the J gene lost 0 bases, with 12 bases spanning the gap. Germline V gene sequence: CDR1 SGHRS, CDR2 YFSETQ. This CDR3 comprises 16 residues. CDR3 amino acids: CASSLFAGASTDTQYF. The CDR3 DNA follows: TGCGCCAGCAGCTTGTTTGCGGGGGCCAGCACAGATACGCAGTATTTT.

V and J are TRBV6-5 and TRBJ2-7; no reliable D call. CDR1 and CDR2 from the germline V gene are MNHEY and SVGAGI. CDR3 size: 14 residues. V was trimmed by 0 bases and J by 2 bases, leaving 8 bases between them. CDR3 protein: CASSYSGSTYEQYF. In DNA form, the CDR3 reads TGTGCCAGCAGTTACTCCGGGTCCACCTACGAGCAGTACTTC.

This clone was detected only once. The V gene is TRBV5-6, the J gene TRBJ2-1; D is perhaps TRBD2 (6 bases). V lost 2 bases and J 7 bases, leaving 13 bases between the germline ends. Germline loops: CDR1 SGHDT, CDR2 YYEEEE. The CDR3 extends over 14 amino acids. CDR3 sequence: CASSLMGGTNEQFF. The CDR3, as DNA: TGTGCCAGCAGCTTAATGGGAGGAACTAATGAGCAGTTCTTC.

The chain links TRBV7-8 to TRBJ2-4; the match to TRBD1 covers 8 bases. The V gene end was trimmed by 6 bases and the J gene end by 0 bases; junction bases not matched to a gene: 7. CDR1 is SGHVS, CDR2 FQNEAQ, per germline. CDR3 length: 16 residues. DNA of the CDR3: TGTGCCAGCAGTCGTAGGACAGGGTTAGCCAAAAACATTCAGTACTTC. This gives the protein CASSRRTGLAKNIQYF.

V usage is TRBV18 and J usage is TRBJ1-2, with D tentatively TRBD1 (6 bases). V lost 1 base and J lost 9, with 12 bases in between. The CDR3 contains 13 residues. The germline V gene encodes CDR1 KGHSH and CDR2 LQKENI. CDR3 region: CASSPQGGTSYTF. The CDR3 DNA is TGTGCCAGCTCACCACAGGGGGGGACGAGCTACACCTTC. The whole variable domain, remainder taken from reference TRBV18 and TRBJ1-2, is NAGVMQNPRHLVRRRGQEARLRCSPMKGHSHVYWYRQLPEEGLKFMVYLQKENIIDESGMPKERFSAEFPKEGPSILRIQQVVRGDSAAYFCASSPQGGTSYTFGSGTRLTVV.

V usage is TRBV2 and J usage is TRBJ1-5; 11 nucleotides align to TRBD1. The CDR3 is 15 residues long. The ends lost 4 bases at V and 4 bases at J; junction bases unmatched: 3. The germline gives CDR1 SNHLY, CDR2 FYNNEI. The CDR3 nucleotides are TGTGCCAGCAGTGGTGGGACAGGGGGTAATCAGCCCCAGCATTTT. It encodes CASSGGTGGNQPQHF. The entire variable domain, with the rest obtained from reference TRBV2 and TRBJ1-5, is as follows: EPEVTQTPSHQVTQMGQEVILRCVPISNHLYFYWYRQILGQKVEFLVSFYNNEISEKSEIFDDQFSVERPDGSNFTLKIRSTKLEDSAMYFCASSGGTGGNQPQHFGDGTRLSIL.

This sequence joins TRBV20-1 and TRBJ1-2; 11 bases align to TRBD1. This CDR3 has 11 residues. V shed 6 bases, J shed 12 bases, and the junction held 6 bases outside the gene matches. Germline V CDR1 and CDR2: DFQATT, SNEGSKA (reference sequence). The CDR3 bases are TGCAGTGCCAGCGGACAGGGGGCTAACACCTTC. It yields the protein CSASGQGANTF.

The rearrangement links TRBV19 to TRBJ1-4; the D is unclear. Germline assignment: CDR1 LNHDA and CDR2 SQIVND (reference sequence). The CDR3 runs 14 residues. With 10 bases removed from V and 2 bases from J, the gap between germline ends came to 14 bases. The CDR3, as DNA: TGTGCCACTAGACCGGGGTTTACTAATGAAAAACTGTTTTTT. It codes for CATRPGFTNEKLFF.

The J gene is TRBJ2-7, the V gene TRBV27; a weak D match, TRBD1 (6 bases). This CDR3 region has 14 residues. V was trimmed by 2 bases and J by 3 bases, leaving 11 bases between them. CDR1 is MNHEY and CDR2 is SMNVEV in the germline V gene (reference sequence). CDR3: CASSLRDKLYEQYF. CDR3 coding DNA: TGTGCCAGCAGTTTAAGGGACAAGCTCTACGAGCAGTACTTC.

This clone was found once. V gene TRBV4-2 combines with J gene TRBJ2-7; unclear D gene. Trimming left V 0 bases short and J 3 bases short, with 12 bases between. The CDR3 length is 15 residues. The V gene's germline CDR1 is LGHNA and CDR2 YNFKEQ. The chain's CDR3 is CASSQDPGPRYEQYF. CDR3 DNA sequence: TGTGCCAGCAGCCAAGATCCGGGTCCGCGCTACGAGCAGTACTTC.

This chain uses TRBV28 with TRBJ1-3, with 9 bases matching TRBD1. CDR3 length: 16 amino acids. The ends lost 2 bases at V and 3 bases at J; junction bases unmatched: 5. Germline CDR1 is MDHEN and CDR2 is SYDVKM. Here the CDR3 DNA reads TGTGCCAGCAGTTTAAGACAGGGGGTCTATGGAAACACCATATATTTT. It codes for CASSLRQGVYGNTIYF.

CDR3 coding DNA: TGTGCCAGCACCGCCCTAGGACAGGACACTGAAGCTTTCTTT. Protein sequence: CASTALGQDTEAFF. V gene TRBV27 combines with J gene TRBJ1-1; 7 nucleotides line up with TRBD1. The CDR3 runs 14 residues. The V and J ends lost 7 bases and 3 bases, in that order; junction bases with no gene match: 8. CDR1 MNHEY and CDR2 SMNVEV come from the germline V gene (reference sequence).

The chain is built from TRBV7-8 and TRBJ2-1, with 8 bases matching TRBD1. The V and J ends lost 3 bases and 4 bases, in that order; junction bases with no gene match: 8. The CDR3 runs to 16 residues. In germline, CDR1 is SGHVS, CDR2 FQNEAQ. CDR3 sequence: CASSFDRGGWYNEQFF. The CDR3, as DNA: TGTGCCAGCAGCTTCGACAGGGGAGGTTGGTACAATGAGCAGTTCTTC.

V and J are TRBV14 and TRBJ1-2; D is possibly TRBD1 (5 bases). Germline V lookup: CDR1 SGHDN, CDR2 FVKESK. The CDR3 spans 13 residues. The V end lost 1 base, the J end lost 6 bases, and 9 bases lay between the germline ends. Here the CDR3 DNA reads TGTGCCAGCAGCCAAGTGCCAGGGCATGGCTACACCTTC. Protein product: CASSQVPGHGYTF.

This clone was seen just once. This chain joins TRBV19 and TRBJ1-2; 7 bases are a match to TRBD1. There are 14 residues in the CDR3. From germline, CDR1 is LNHDA and CDR2 SQIVND (reference sequence). After removal of 6 bases from V and 3 bases from J, the junction contained 7 bases not matched to a gene. The CDR3: CASSRQGFYYGYTF. The CDR3 DNA reads as TGTGCCAGTAGCCGACAGGGCTTCTACTATGGCTACACCTTC.

The chain carries TRBV7-2 and TRBJ2-3; the match to TRBD2 covers 13 bases. From germline, CDR1 is SGHTA and CDR2 FQGNSA. The CDR3 is 14 residues long. The CDR3 region has the DNA TGTGCTGTAACTAGCGGGAGGGGAACAGATACGCAGTATTTT. This codes for CAVTSGRGTDTQYF.

The chain has TRBV14 and TRBJ1-2; maybe TRBD1 (5 bases). The CDR3 covers 13 residues. Germline CDR1 reads SGHDN; CDR2 reads FVKESK. The ends were cut back, 2 bases at V and 2 bases at J, with 6 bases in the middle. The CDR3 region is CASSQRTNYGYTF. The CDR3 DNA follows: TGTGCCAGCAGCCAACGGACAAACTATGGCTACACCTTC. The complete variable domain, with remaining parts taken from reference TRBV14 and TRBJ1-2, reads EAGVTQFPSHSVIEKGQTVTLRCDPISGHDNLYWYRRVMGKEIKFLLHFVKESKQDESGMPNNRFLAERTGGTYSTLKVQPAELEDSGVYFCASSQRTNYGYTFGSGTRLTVV.

The rearrangement uses TRBV5-4 and TRBJ2-7, with 13 nucleotides matching TRBD2. The CDR3 spans 14 residues. V was clipped by 1 base and J by 6 bases; unmatched bases: 1. Germline assignment: CDR1 SGHNT and CDR2 YYREEE (reference sequence). The CDR3 loop is CASSLRTSGSEQYF. CDR3 bases: TGTGCCAGCAGCTTGCGGACTAGCGGGAGCGAGCAGTACTTC.